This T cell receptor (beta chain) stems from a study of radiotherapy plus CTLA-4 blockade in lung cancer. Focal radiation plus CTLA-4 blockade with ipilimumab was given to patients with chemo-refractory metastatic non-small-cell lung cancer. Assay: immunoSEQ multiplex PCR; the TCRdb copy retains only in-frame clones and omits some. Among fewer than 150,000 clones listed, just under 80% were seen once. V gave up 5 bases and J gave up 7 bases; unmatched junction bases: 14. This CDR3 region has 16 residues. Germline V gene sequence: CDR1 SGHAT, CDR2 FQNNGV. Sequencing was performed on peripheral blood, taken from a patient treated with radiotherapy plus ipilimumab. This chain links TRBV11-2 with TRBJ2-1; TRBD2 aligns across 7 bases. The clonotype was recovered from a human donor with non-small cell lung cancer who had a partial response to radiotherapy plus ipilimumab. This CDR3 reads CASSPRAAGVRNEQFF. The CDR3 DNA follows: TGTGCCAGCAGCCCCCGGGCCGCGGGAGTCCGTAATGAGCAGTTCTTC.